The 19 T cell receptor beta chains presented below share a single source sample, sequenced in a study of control samples from healthy donors and cancer patients. The protocol was immunoSEQ multiplex PCR, while the TCRdb copy is restricted to in-frame clones and leaves out a portion. The sample contains approximately 87,000 clones, approximately 93% of which appear only once. The sample was PBMCs. The receptor set was obtained from a woman in her 40s with lung cancer.

The gene calls are TRBV18 and TRBJ1-4; D remains unclear. V was cut by 3 bases and J by 6 bases, with 17 bases left in between. Germline lookup yields CDR1 KGHSH and CDR2 LQKENI. The CDR3 is 16 residues long. The CDR3 bases are TGTGCCAGCTCACCTCTAGAGGGTCGACGTTATGAAAAACTGTTTTTT. Translation gives CASSPLEGRRYEKLFF.

This chain connects TRBV18 to TRBJ2-7; 8 nucleotides line up with TRBD2. The trim removed 6 bases at V and 3 bases at J, leaving 7 bases unmatched. The germline gives CDR1 KGHSH, CDR2 LQKENI. The CDR3 runs 14 residues. CDR3 loop: CASSPGTRGYEQYF. DNA of the CDR3: TGTGCCAGCTCGCCTGGGACTAGAGGCTACGAGCAGTACTTC.

The CDR3 DNA sequence: TGTGCCAGCAGCTTATCAGGTGTCGGGCAGCCCCAGCATTTT. It encodes CASSLSGVGQPQHF. The chain recombines TRBV11-1 with TRBJ1-5; D gene unclear. CDR1 and CDR2 (germline): SGHAT, FQDESV (reference sequence). This CDR3 has 14 residues. Trimming stripped 2 bases from V and 7 bases from J, with 12 bases between.

J is TRBJ2-1 and V is TRBV27; D is uncertain. The CDR3 loop spans 11 amino acids. Per the germline V gene, CDR1 is MNHEY and CDR2 is SMNVEV (reference sequence). The ends were cut back, 6 bases at V and 3 bases at J, with 3 bases in the middle. CDR3 region: CASSHYNEQFF. CDR3 DNA sequence: TGTGCCAGCAGCCACTACAATGAGCAGTTCTTC.

This chain uses TRBV3-1 (or the pseudogene TRBV3-2) with TRBJ1-2; 10 bases line up with TRBD1. The V segment lost 4 bases and the J segment 8 bases; nucleotides outside the gene matches: 4. CDR1 is LGHDT, CDR2 YNNKEL, per germline (reference sequence). The CDR3 totals 13 residues. CDR3 in amino acids: CASSRQGAQGYTF. In DNA, the CDR3 is TGTGCCAGCAGCCGACAGGGGGCACAGGGCTACACCTTC.

This clone turned up a few times. The chain's CDR3 is CASSLVGTPYEQYF. DNA for the CDR3: TGTGCCAGCAGCTTGGTCGGGACGCCCTACGAGCAGTACTTC. The chain combines TRBV5-6 with TRBJ2-7, with D perhaps being TRBD1 or TRBD2 (5 bases each). Between the trimmed V and J ends, which lost 0 bases and 2 bases, there was a span of 9 bases. This CDR3 has 14 amino acids. The germline V gene has CDR1 SGHDT and CDR2 YYEEEE.

This chain uses TRBV5-8 with TRBJ2-4, with D perhaps TRBD1 or TRBD2 (5 bases each). V lost 4 bases, J lost 7 bases, and 15 bases lay in between. The CDR3 is 14 amino acids. Germline CDR1 and CDR2: SGHTS and YDEGEE. Written as DNA, the CDR3 is TGTGCCAGCAGCGAGCAGGGCGGGTATAACATTCAGTACTTC. Amino acid sequence: CASSEQGGYNIQYF.

The rearrangement joins TRBV7-9 to TRBJ1-1, with TRBD1 matching over 7 bases. The germline CDR1 and CDR2 sequences are SEHNR and FQNEAQ (reference sequence). The CDR3 length is 12 residues. V was clipped by 5 bases and J by 6 bases; unmatched bases: 3. CDR3 in amino acids: CASSQGGSEAFF. The CDR3 DNA sequence: TGTGCCAGCAGCCAGGGGGGGTCTGAAGCTTTCTTT.

The chain joins TRBV21-1 to TRBJ2-7; TRBD1, as called in the table, went unchecked against the DNA. TRBV21-1 is classified as a pseudogene. The CDR3 extends over 16 amino acids. The CDR3 DNA sequence: TGTGCCAGCAGTATTACCCCCCGGGACAGACCCTACGAGCAGTACTTC. Translation: CASSITPRDRPYEQYF.

This sequence joins TRBV19 and TRBJ1-1; maybe TRBD1 (6 bases). Germline assignment: CDR1 LNHDA and CDR2 SQIVND (reference sequence). V was cut by 10 bases and J by 5 bases, with 20 bases left in between. There are 14 residues in the CDR3. CDR3 loop: CATHRGGSGTEAFF. The CDR3, as DNA: TGTGCCACCCACCGAGGGGGGAGTGGGACTGAAGCTTTCTTT.

This clone was picked up one time. The chain joins TRBV7-2 to TRBJ1-2; D is possibly TRBD1 (6 bases). V lost 1 base and J lost 6, with 12 bases in between. Per the germline V gene, CDR1 is SGHTA and CDR2 is FQGNSA. This CDR3 contains 14 residues. The CDR3 bases are TGTGCCAGCAGCTTAGTAACAGGGCCGCATGGCTACACCTTC. Encoded protein: CASSLVTGPHGYTF.

This clone appeared once. The V and J genes are TRBV19 and TRBJ1-1, with TRBD1 matching 8 bases. Germline lookup yields CDR1 LNHDA and CDR2 SQIVND (reference sequence). This CDR3 contains 14 residues. Unmatched junction bases numbered 4, after V lost 6 bases and J lost 1 base. The CDR3 DNA reads as TGTGCCAGTAGCAGTGGGACAGGGAACACTGAAGCTTTCTTT. Translation: CASSSGTGNTEAFF.

This clone was seen only a few times. V gene TRBV3-1 (or the pseudogene TRBV3-2) combines with J gene TRBJ2-7, with TRBD2 as a possible D gene (7 bases). Germline CDR1 LGHDT, CDR2 YNNKEL (reference sequence). The V and J ends lost 4 bases and 0 bases respectively, with 13 bases between them. There are 15 residues in the CDR3. CDR3 residues: CASSRRGGDSYEQYF. In DNA form, the CDR3 reads TGTGCCAGCAGCCGCCGAGGGGGGGACTCCTACGAGCAGTACTTC.

This rearrangement joins TRBV6-6 to TRBJ1-4; TRBD1 might be the D (6 bases). Trimming left V 0 bases short and J 11 bases short, with 13 bases between. The CDR3 is 14 residues long. Per germline, CDR1 MNHNY and CDR2 SVGAGI (reference sequence). DNA for the CDR3: TGTGCCAGCAGTTACTCCGGGGGGCTCAAGAAACTGTTTTTT. It specifies CASSYSGGLKKLFF.

The chain joins TRBV29-1 to TRBJ1-1, with D possibly being TRBD1 (5 bases). V was cut by 5 bases and J by 4 bases, with 17 bases left in between. In germline, CDR1 is SQVTM, CDR2 ANQGSEA. The CDR3 is made up of 14 amino acids. The CDR3 is CSVWEGRGGTEAFF. The CDR3 DNA reads as TGCAGCGTTTGGGAGGGGCGCGGAGGCACTGAAGCTTTCTTT.

The J gene is TRBJ1-6, the V gene TRBV19, with D possibly TRBD1 on 6 matching bases. This CDR3 comprises 16 residues. Trimming shortened V by 6 bases and J by 9 bases, and 21 bases separated the two germline ends. Germline V gene lookup returns CDR1 LNHDA and CDR2 SQIVND (reference sequence). The CDR3 sequence: CASSLMGVGASSPLHF. DNA for the CDR3: TGTGCCAGTAGCCTAATGGGGGTGGGGGCGAGTTCACCCCTCCACTTT.

Concerning this clone: The junction and the germline gene differ at one end; a read error may be behind it. CDR3 amino acids: CARSEGGMGTGELFF. CDR3 DNA: TGCGCCCGCAGCGAGGGGGGCATGGGCACCGGGGAGCTGTTTTTT. The chain combines TRBV5-1 with TRBJ2-2, with D perhaps being TRBD1 or TRBD2 (6 bases each). This CDR3 contains 15 residues. Germline V gene sequence: CDR1 SGHRS, CDR2 YFSETQ. Together with reference TRBV5-1 and TRBJ2-2, the CDR3 gives the full variable domain: KAGVTQTPRYLIKTRGQQVTLSCSPISGHRSVSWYQQTPGQGLQFLFEYFSETQRNKGNFPGRFSGRQFSNSRSEMNVSTLELGDSALYLCARSEGGMGTGELFFGEGSRLTVL.

The chain employs TRBV6-2 or TRBV6-3 and TRBJ1-2, with 7 bases lining up with TRBD1. This CDR3 has 14 residues. The V segment lost 5 bases and the J segment 3 bases; nucleotides outside the gene matches: 6. CDR1 and CDR2 from the germline V gene are MNHEY and SVGEGT. CDR3 sequence: CASSRQGGDYGYTF. CDR3 in DNA: TGTGCCAGCAGTCGACAGGGTGGCGACTATGGCTACACCTTC.

This clone was detected once. This rearrangement joins TRBV3-1 (or the pseudogene TRBV3-2) to TRBJ2-7; 7 bases are a match to TRBD2. Unmatched junction bases numbered 5, after V lost 3 bases and J lost 3 bases. This CDR3 has 14 residues. CDR1 is LGHDT, CDR2 YNNKEL, per germline (reference sequence). Here the CDR3 reads CASSQGGEVYEQYF. The CDR3 DNA reads TGTGCCAGCAGCCAGGGGGGGGAGGTCTACGAGCAGTACTTC.